The clone carrying this T cell receptor beta chain was observed a few times. Its target is unknown. These data are taken from a study of cytomegalovirus exposure and HLA in healthy donors. Study outcomes and limitations: Reportedly, TCR beta sequences accurately predicted HLA-A and HLA-B alleles in most subjects.

V gave up 4 bases and J gave up 3 bases, with 15 bases separating them. CDR3 size: 15 residues. Germline V lookup: CDR1 SNHLY, CDR2 FYNNEI. This cohort consisted of healthy bone marrow donors. The PCR used 60 Vbeta and 13 Jbeta primers. Assay used: immunoSEQ multiplex PCR; TCRdb lists only in-frame clones, some missing. This repertoire shows approximately 140,000 clones, more than 70% found once; its top ten account for approximately 1.3%. The sequence derives from a male donor in good health and CMV-seropositive. Source material: PBMCs. The gene calls are TRBV2 and TRBJ1-1, with D hard to call. CDR3 protein: CASSGLDIGDTEAFF. The DNA for the CDR3 is TGTGCCAGCAGTGGTCTTGACATCGGTGACACTGAAGCTTTCTTT.